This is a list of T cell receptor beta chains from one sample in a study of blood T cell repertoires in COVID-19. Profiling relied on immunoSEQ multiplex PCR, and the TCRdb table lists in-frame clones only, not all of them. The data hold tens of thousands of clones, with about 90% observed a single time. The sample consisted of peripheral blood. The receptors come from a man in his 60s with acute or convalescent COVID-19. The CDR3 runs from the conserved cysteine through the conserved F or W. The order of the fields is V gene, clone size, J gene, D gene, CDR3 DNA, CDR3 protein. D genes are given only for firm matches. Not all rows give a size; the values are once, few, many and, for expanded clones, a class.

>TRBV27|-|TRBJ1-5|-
TGTGCCAGCAGTTTCAGTCTCAGCAATCAGCCCCAGCATTTT
CASSFSLSNQPQHF
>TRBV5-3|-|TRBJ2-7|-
TGTGCCAGAGGAGTCACTGGCGAGCAGTACTTC
CARGVTGEQYF
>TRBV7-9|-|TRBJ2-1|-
TGTGCCAGCAGCTTAGTCGCAGGGAAGGTCAATGAGCAGTTCTTC
CASSLVAGKVNEQFF
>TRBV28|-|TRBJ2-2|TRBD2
TGTGCCAGCAGTCCGGGAGGCCGCCCGGACACCGGGGAGCTGTTTTTT
CASSPGGRPDTGELFF
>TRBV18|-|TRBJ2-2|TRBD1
TGTGCCAGCTCACCACCGGGACAGGGGGCTTCCGGGGAGCTGTTTTTT
CASSPPGQGASGELFF
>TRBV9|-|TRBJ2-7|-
TGTGCCAGCAGCGCTGGACAGTTCCCCTACGAGCAGTACTTC
CASSAGQFPYEQYF
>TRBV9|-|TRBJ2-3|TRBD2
TGTGCCAGCAGCACGCGCGAGGATGCGGGACTAGCGGGAGGACTTTGGACAGATACGCAGTATTTT
CASSTREDAGLAGGLWTDTQYF
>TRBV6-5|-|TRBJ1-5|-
TGTGCCAGCAGTCCTAGACACCGGGAGGATCAGCCCCAGCATTTT
CASSPRHREDQPQHF
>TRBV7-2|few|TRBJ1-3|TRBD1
TGTGCCAGCAGCTGGGGACAGGGGGCTGGAAACACCATATATTTT
CASSWGQGAGNTIYF
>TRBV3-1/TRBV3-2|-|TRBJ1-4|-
TGTGCCAGCAGCCAACAGGGAAGATTTGGAAGTGAAAAACTGTTTTTT
CASSQQGRFGSEKLFF
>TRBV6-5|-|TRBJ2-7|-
TGTGCCAGCAGTTACAGTCAGAGGAGCTCCTACGAGCAGTACTTC
CASSYSQRSSYEQYF
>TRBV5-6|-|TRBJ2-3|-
TGTGCCAGCAGCTTGACCCAGCTAGGGGCAGATACGCAGTATTTT
CASSLTQLGADTQYF
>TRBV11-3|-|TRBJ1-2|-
TGTGCCAGCAGCTTAGCCCGGACAGCGCAGGCGAACTATGGCTACACCTTC
CASSLARTAQANYGYTF
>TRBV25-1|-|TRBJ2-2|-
TGTGCCAGCAGTCTGAACTGGGACTCCTTCACCGGGGAGCTGTTTTTT
CASSLNWDSFTGELFF
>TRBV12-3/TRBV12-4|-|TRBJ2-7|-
TGTGCCACACGCGGTAACTCCTACGAGCAGTACTTC
CATRGNSYEQYF
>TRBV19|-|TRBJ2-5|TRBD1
TGTGCCAGCGTCGACAGGGCTCGAGGGGAGACCCAGTACTTC
CASVDRARGETQYF
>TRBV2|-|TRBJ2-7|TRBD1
TGTGCCAGCAGCCCCAGGTCTCGGACAGGCTCCTACGAGCAGTACTTC
CASSPRSRTGSYEQYF
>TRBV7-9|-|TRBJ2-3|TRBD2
TGTGCCAGCAGCTGGGTAGCGGGCCACACAGATACGCAGTATTTT
CASSWVAGHTDTQYF
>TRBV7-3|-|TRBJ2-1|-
TGTGCCAGCAGCGGAGGGGACAATGAGCAGTTCTTC
CASSGGDNEQFF
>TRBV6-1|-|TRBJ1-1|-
TGTGCCAGCAGTGAAGTTCCGGTGAACACTGAAGCTTTCTTT
CASSEVPVNTEAFF
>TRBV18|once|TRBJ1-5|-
TGTGCCAGCTCATTGGGGGCCGGGGATCAGCCCCAGCATTTT
CASSLGAGDQPQHF
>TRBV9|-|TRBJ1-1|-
TGTGCCAGCAGCGTAGCCCCCAGGTCCACTGAAGCTTTCTTT
CASSVAPRSTEAFF
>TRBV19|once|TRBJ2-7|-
TGTGCCAGCGGGGTTGGCGGAACCTCCTACGAGCAGTACTTC
CASGVGGTSYEQYF
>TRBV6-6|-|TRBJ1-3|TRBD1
TGTGCCAGCAGTTACCTGGCAGGGGGAGGTGGAAACACCATATATTTT
CASSYLAGGGGNTIYF
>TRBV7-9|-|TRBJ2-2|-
TGTGCCAGCAGCGGGCCCCCGGGGGGCTTGAACACCGGGGAGCTGTTTTTT
CASSGPPGGLNTGELFF
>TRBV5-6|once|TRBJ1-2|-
TGTGCCAGCAGCTTGCCGGGAAGAGCCTATGGCTACACCTTC
CASSLPGRAYGYTF
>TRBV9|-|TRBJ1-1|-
TGTGCCAGCAGCGCGGGAGGGGGGCACAGCCAAGCTTTCTTT
CASSAGGGHSQAFF
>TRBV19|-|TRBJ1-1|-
TGTGCCAGTAGTAGCTCTCTACCGGGAGGCCGCCACACTGAAGCTTTCTTT
CASSSSLPGGRHTEAFF
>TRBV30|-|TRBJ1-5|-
TGTGCCTGGAGTCCCGTTTCCAATCAGCCCCAGCATTTT
CAWSPVSNQPQHF
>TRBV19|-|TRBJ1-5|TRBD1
TGTGCCAGTAGTACTAGGACAGGGGGCATGGGCAATCAGCCCCAGCATTTT
CASSTRTGGMGNQPQHF
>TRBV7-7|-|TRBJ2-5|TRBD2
TGTGCTAGCAGCTTATCCCCGGGGGGTGTAGGAGAGACCCAGTACTTC
CASSLSPGGVGETQYF
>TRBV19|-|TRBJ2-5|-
TGTGCCAGTAGTATAGAAAAGGCACGGGGGACCCAGTACTTC
CASSIEKARGTQYF
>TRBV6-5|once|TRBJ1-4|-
TGTGCCAGCAGTCCGCAGGGTGCTAGGGGGGAAAAACTGTTTTTT
CASSPQGARGEKLFF
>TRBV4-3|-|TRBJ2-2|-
TGCGCCAGCAGCCAAGAGGGGCGCCGGAACACCGGGGAGCTGTTTTTT
CASSQEGRRNTGELFF
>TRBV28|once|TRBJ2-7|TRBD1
TGTGCCAGCAGTTTAACCGGGACAGCTTACGAGCAGTACTTC
CASSLTGTAYEQYF
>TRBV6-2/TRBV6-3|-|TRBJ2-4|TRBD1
TGTGCCAGCAGTTACTTCCCAGGGGGAAACATTCAGTACTTC
CASSYFPGGNIQYF
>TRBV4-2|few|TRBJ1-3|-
TGTGCCAGCAGCCACACCGGACGGGAATCTGGAAACACCATATATTTT
CASSHTGRESGNTIYF
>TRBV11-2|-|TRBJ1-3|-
TGTGCCAGCAACTATGAGGCTGGAAACACCATATATTTT
CASNYEAGNTIYF
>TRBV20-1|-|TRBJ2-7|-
TGCAGTGCTAGTTTCGGAGGGGGCGGTCCCTACGAGCAGTACTTC
CSASFGGGGPYEQYF
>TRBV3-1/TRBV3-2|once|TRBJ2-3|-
TGTGCCAGCAGCCAAGGCCAAGGGGTGACAGATACGCAGTATTTT
CASSQGQGVTDTQYF
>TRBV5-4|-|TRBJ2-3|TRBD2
TGTGCCAGCAACCCAAATCCGGGGGGGAGAGATACGCAGTATTTT
CASNPNPGGRDTQYF
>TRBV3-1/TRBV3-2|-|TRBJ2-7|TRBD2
TGTGCCAGCAGTCCTAGCGGGGCCTCCTACGAGCAGTACTTC
CASSPSGASYEQYF
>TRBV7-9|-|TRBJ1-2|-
TGTGCCAGCAGCTTAGTTCGGGATAACTATGGCTACACCTTC
CASSLVRDNYGYTF
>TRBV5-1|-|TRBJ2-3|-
TGCGCCAGCAGCTTTCTAACCGGGAGCACAGATACGCAGTATTTT
CASSFLTGSTDTQYF
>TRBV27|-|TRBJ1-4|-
TGTGCCAGCAGTTTTGCAGGGTTTAATGAAAAACTGTTTTTT
CASSFAGFNEKLFF
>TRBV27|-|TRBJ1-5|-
TGTGCCAGCAGTTTACGCAGGGAACAGCCCCAGCATTTT
CASSLRREQPQHF